This T cell receptor (beta chain) came from a study of blood T cell repertoires in COVID-19. For the study at large: T cells, B-cell-depleted T cells, or PBMCs provided the cDNA or gDNA that served as material.

V shed 6 bases and J shed 2 bases, with 11 bases lying between them. This CDR3 is built from 13 residues. Germline V gene sequence: CDR1 MNHEY, CDR2 SVGAGI. TCRdb's table, derived via immunoSEQ multiplex PCR, lists solely in-frame clones and lacks some. The profile shows 350,000 to 400,000 clones, about nine tenths of them singletons. The TCR sequence derives from a woman aged 40-49 years who had been exposed to COVID-19. The material sequenced was PBMCs or T cells enriched from blood (not recorded which). This chain uses TRBV6-5 with TRBJ2-7; tentatively, D is TRBD2 (5 bases). This CDR3 is CASRSGMPYEQYF. The CDR3 DNA reads TGTGCCAGCAGGTCGGGGATGCCCTACGAGCAGTACTTC.